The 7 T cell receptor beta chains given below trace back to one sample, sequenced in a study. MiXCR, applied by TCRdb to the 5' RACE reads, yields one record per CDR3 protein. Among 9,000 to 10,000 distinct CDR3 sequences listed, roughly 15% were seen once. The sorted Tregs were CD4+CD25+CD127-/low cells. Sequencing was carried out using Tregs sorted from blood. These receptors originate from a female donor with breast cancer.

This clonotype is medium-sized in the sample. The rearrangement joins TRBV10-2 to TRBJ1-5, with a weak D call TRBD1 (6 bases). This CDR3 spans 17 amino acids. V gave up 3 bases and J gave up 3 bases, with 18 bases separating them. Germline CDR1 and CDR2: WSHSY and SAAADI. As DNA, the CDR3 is TGCGCCAGCAGTGATACTAACCAGGGGATCAACAATCAGCCCCAGCATTTT. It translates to CASSDTNQGINNQPQHF.

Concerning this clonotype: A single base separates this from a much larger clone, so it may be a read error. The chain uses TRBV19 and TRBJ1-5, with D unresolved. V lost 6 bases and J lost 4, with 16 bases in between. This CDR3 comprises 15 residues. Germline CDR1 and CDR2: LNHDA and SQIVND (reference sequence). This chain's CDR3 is CASSGTRIRNQPQHF. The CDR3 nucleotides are TGTGCCAGTAGCGGAACAAGGATAAGAAATCAGCCCCAGCATTTT.

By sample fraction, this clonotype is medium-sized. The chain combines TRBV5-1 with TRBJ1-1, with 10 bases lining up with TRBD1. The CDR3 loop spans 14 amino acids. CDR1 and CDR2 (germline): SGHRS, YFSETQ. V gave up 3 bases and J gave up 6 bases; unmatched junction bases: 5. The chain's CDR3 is CASSSTGTGAEAFF. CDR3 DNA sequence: TGCGCCAGCAGCTCAACCGGGACAGGGGCTGAAGCTTTCTTT.

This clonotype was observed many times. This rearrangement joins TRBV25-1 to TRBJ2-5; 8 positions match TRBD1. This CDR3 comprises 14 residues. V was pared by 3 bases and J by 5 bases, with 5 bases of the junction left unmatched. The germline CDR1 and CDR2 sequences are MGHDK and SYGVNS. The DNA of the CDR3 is TGTGCCAGCAGTGATCCAGGGGGCGCGGAGACCCAGTACTTC. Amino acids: CASSDPGGAETQYF.

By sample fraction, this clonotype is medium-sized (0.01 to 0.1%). CDR3 nucleotide sequence: TGTGCCAGCAGCCTAGGGCCCGAGGACTATGGCTACACCTTC. Translating it yields CASSLGPEDYGYTF. The chain links TRBV7-3 to TRBJ1-2; D unclear. Germline V gene lookup returns CDR1 SGHTA and CDR2 FQGTGA. V was trimmed by 5 bases and J by 3 bases, leaving 13 bases between them. The CDR3 loop spans 14 amino acids.

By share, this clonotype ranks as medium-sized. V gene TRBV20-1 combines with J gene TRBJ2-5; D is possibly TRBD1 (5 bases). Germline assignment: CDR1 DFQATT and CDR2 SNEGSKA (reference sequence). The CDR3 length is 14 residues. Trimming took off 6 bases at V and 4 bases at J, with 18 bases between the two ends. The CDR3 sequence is CSAQKGPPSETQYF. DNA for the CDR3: TGCAGTGCGCAAAAGGGGCCGCCATCAGAGACCCAGTACTTC.

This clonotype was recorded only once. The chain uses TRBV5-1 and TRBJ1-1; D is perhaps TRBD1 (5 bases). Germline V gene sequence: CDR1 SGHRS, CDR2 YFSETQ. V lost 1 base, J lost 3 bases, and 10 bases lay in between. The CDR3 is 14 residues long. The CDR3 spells CASSLQGGDTEAFF. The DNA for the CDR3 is TGCGCCAGCAGCTTGCAGGGAGGGGACACTGAAGCTTTCTTT.